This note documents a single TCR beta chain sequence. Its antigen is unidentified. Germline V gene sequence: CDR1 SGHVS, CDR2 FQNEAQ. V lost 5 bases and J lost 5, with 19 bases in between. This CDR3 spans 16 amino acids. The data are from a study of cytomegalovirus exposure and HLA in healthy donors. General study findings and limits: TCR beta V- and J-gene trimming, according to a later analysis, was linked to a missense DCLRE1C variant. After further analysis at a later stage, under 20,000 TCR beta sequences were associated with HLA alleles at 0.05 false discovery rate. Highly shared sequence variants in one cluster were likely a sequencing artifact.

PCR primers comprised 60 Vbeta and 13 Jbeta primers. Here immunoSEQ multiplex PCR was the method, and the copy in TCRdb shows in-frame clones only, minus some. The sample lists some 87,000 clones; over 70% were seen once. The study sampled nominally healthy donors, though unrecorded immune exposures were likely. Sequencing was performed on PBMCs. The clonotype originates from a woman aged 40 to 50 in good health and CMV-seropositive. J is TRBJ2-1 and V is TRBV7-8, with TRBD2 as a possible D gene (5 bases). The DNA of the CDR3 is TGTGCCAGCAGCACCATAGCAATACTAGGGAACAATGAGCAGTTCTTC. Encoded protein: CASSTIAILGNNEQFF. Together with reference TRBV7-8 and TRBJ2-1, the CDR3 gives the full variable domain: GAGVSQSPRYKVAKRGQDVALRCDPISGHVSLFWYQQALGQGPEFLTYFQNEAQLDKSGLPSDRFFAERPEGSVSTLKIQRTQQEDSAVYLCASSTIAILGNNEQFFGPGTRLTVL.